Below, one TCR beta chain is given with its context. Its antigen remains unidentified. This sample was included in a study of response to subunit inactivated influenza vaccine. Points from the study as a whole: Authors suggested each seasonal flu vaccination may recruit only limited numbers of new T cells.

Germline V gene data show CDR1 as GTSNPN and CDR2 as SVGIG (reference sequence). Losses at the gene ends were 4 bases for V and 8 bases for J; bases not matched to a gene: 10. There are 14 residues in the CDR3. TCRdb redid the calling of the RT-PCR reads with MiXCR, one entry per CDR3 protein. The table includes roughly 670,000 distinct CDR3 sequences, about 14% detected once. The TCR comes from a man aged 50 to 60 who received an inactivated influenza vaccine. Sequencing used PBMCs from blood, obtained 14 to 15 days before vaccination. The chain recombines TRBV30 with TRBJ2-1; TRBD2 matches 8 bases. CDR3 residues: CAWTKSGSNYEQFF. CDR3 in DNA: TGTGCCTGGACCAAAAGCGGGAGCAACTATGAGCAGTTCTTC. Supplemented by reference TRBV30 and TRBJ2-1, the full variable domain reads SQTIHQWPATLVQPVGSPLSLECTVEGTSNPNLYWYRQAAGRGLQLLFYSVGIGQISSEVPQNLSASRPQDRQFILSSKKLLLSDSGFYLCAWTKSGSNYEQFFGPGTRLTVL.